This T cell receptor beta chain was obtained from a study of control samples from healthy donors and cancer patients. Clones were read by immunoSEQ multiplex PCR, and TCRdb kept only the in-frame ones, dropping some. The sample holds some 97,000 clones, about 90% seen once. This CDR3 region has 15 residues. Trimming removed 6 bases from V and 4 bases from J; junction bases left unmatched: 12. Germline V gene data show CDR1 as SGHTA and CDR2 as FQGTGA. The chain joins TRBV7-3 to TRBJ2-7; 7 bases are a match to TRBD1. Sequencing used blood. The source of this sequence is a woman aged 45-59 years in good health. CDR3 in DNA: TGTGCCAGCAGATCAGACAGGGAAGGGGCGTACGAGCAGTACGTC. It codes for CASRSDREGAYEQYV.